This entry lists 22 T cell receptor beta chains sequenced from one sample in a study of T cell changes during pregnancy in multiple sclerosis. The table came from immunoSEQ multiplex PCR; TCRdb's copy has only in-frame clones and leaves some out. Among under 110,000 clones listed, more than 80% were seen once. The source was peripheral blood, collected before pregnancy. Receptors were obtained from a female donor with multiple sclerosis, enrolled in a pregnancy study.

Here the CDR3 DNA reads TGTGCCAGCAGGCCGGGACAGCCGAACTATGGCTACACCTTC. As protein: CASRPGQPNYGYTF. The chain joins TRBV6-5 to TRBJ1-2, with TRBD1 matching over 7 bases. The V gene's germline CDR1 is MNHEY and CDR2 SVGAGI. This CDR3 region has 14 residues. The V gene end was trimmed by 6 bases and the J gene end by 2 bases; junction bases not matched to a gene: 6.

The rearrangement uses TRBV4-1 and TRBJ2-5; 9 bases agree with TRBD2. Germline V CDR1 and CDR2: MGHRA, YSYEKL. CDR3 length equals 17 residues. Germline trimming cut 1 base from V and 7 bases from J; bases unmatched to any gene: 13. In nucleotides, the CDR3 is TGCGCCAGCAGCCAAGCGATAGCGGGAGTTCCCGGGGGGACCCAGTACTTC. Translation: CASSQAIAGVPGGTQYF.

V and J are TRBV5-1 and TRBJ2-1, with TRBD1 as a possible D gene (6 bases). Germline-derived CDR1 and CDR2 are SGHRS and YFSETQ. This CDR3 comprises 17 residues. V lost 4 bases and J lost 5, with 22 bases in between. Here the CDR3 DNA reads TGCGCCAGCAGCCCCGGGCCCCCGACCAGGGGCCACAATGAGCAGTTCTTC. Residues: CASSPGPPTRGHNEQFF.

The V call is TRBV2, the J call TRBJ2-5; TRBD2 aligns across 9 bases. V was clipped by 0 bases and J by 5 bases; unmatched bases: 4. Germline CDR1 is SNHLY and CDR2 is FYNNEI. This CDR3 contains 15 residues. The CDR3 region is CASSEAWAGGETQYF. The CDR3 DNA is TGTGCCAGCAGTGAAGCCTGGGCGGGGGGGGAGACCCAGTACTTC.

The gene calls are TRBV6-1 and TRBJ2-7; a weak D match, TRBD1 (6 bases). Trimming pared 3 bases from V and 3 bases from J, leaving 18 bases between. The CDR3 consists of 16 residues. From germline, CDR1 is MNHNS and CDR2 SASEGT. The CDR3 DNA follows: TGTGCCAGCAGTGATCCCCCGACAGGACTGTACTACGAGCAGTACTTC. This encodes CASSDPPTGLYYEQYF.

The V and J genes are TRBV5-1 and TRBJ2-7, with TRBD1 matching over 9 bases. This CDR3 contains 15 residues. Germline CDR1 is SGHRS and CDR2 is YFSETQ. The ends lost 4 bases at V and 3 bases at J; junction bases unmatched: 8. CDR3 coding DNA: TGCGCCAGCAGCCACCAACCGGGACAGGGCTACGAGCAGTACTTC. Its translation is CASSHQPGQGYEQYF.

The chain recombines TRBV29-1 with TRBJ2-3; 7 positions match TRBD1. The CDR3 consists of 13 residues. With 8 bases clipped from V and 6 bases from J, the junction kept 11 bases outside the gene matches. In germline, CDR1 is SQVTM, CDR2 ANQGSEA. The CDR3 sequence: CSSGQAISDTQYF. The CDR3 DNA sequence: TGCAGCTCCGGACAGGCTATTTCCGATACGCAGTATTTT.

V gene TRBV9 combines with J gene TRBJ2-7, with 8 bases matching TRBD1. The CDR3 is 15 residues long. In germline, CDR1 is SGDLS, CDR2 YYNGEE. The junction had 7 bases not matched to a gene; V was cut back by 0 bases and J by 5 bases. As DNA, the CDR3 is TGTGCCAGCAGCGTAGGGACAGGGAGGCCTGACGAGCAGTACTTC. Protein sequence: CASSVGTGRPDEQYF.

The CDR3 DNA sequence: TGTGCCAGCAGCCCGAACCCGGGACAGGGTCCAAACATTCAGTACTTC. Amino acids: CASSPNPGQGPNIQYF. The chain uses TRBV7-8 and TRBJ2-4, with TRBD1 matching over 9 bases. J lost 6 bases, V lost 5 bases, and 11 bases had no gene match. Germline loops: CDR1 SGHVS, CDR2 FQNEAQ. This CDR3 has 16 amino acids.

The CDR3 coding sequence is TGCGCCAGCAGCTTGGGACCCGAGGCCGGGGCCAACGTCCTGACTTTC. This gives the protein CASSLGPEAGANVLTF. The chain uses TRBV5-1 and TRBJ2-6; no firm D call. The CDR3 runs to 16 residues. Germline V CDR1 and CDR2: SGHRS, YFSETQ. V dropped 0 bases and J dropped 4 bases, with 11 bases sitting between them. Using reference TRBV5-1 and TRBJ2-6 for the parts outside the CDR3, the full variable domain is KAGVTQTPRYLIKTRGQQVTLSCSPISGHRSVSWYQQTPGQGLQFLFEYFSETQRNKGNFPGRFSGRQFSNSRSEMNVSTLELGDSALYLCASSLGPEAGANVLTFGAGSRLTVL.

The chain recombines TRBV10-2 with TRBJ2-6, with D maybe TRBD1 (5 bases). The CDR3 contains 17 residues. The V end was cut by 3 bases, the J end by 1 base, with 13 bases between. Germline V CDR1 and CDR2: WSHSY, SAAADI. CDR3: CASSDTQGTSGANVLTF. Written as DNA, the CDR3 is TGCGCCAGCAGTGATACCCAGGGAACTTCTGGGGCCAACGTCCTGACTTTC.

This clone was counted a single time. The chain joins TRBV7-2 to TRBJ2-1; D unresolved. The CDR3 spans 17 residues. V dropped 5 bases and J dropped 0 bases, with 17 bases sitting between them. Per germline, CDR1 SGHTA and CDR2 FQGNSA. The CDR3 DNA reads as TGTGCCAGCAGCCCCCCCGCCCCTTTTAGCTCCTACAATGAGCAGTTCTTC. Protein sequence: CASSPPAPFSSYNEQFF.

This clone was seen only once. The V and J genes are TRBV11-2 and TRBJ1-2; D is ambiguous. Germline loops: CDR1 SGHAT, CDR2 FQNNGV. The CDR3 spans 14 residues. Trimming removed 3 bases from V and 1 base from J, with 9 bases in between. CDR3 coding DNA: TGTGCCAGCAGCTTGGACGGGAATAACTATGGCTACACCTTC. This encodes CASSLDGNNYGYTF.

This clone was observed once. This chain's CDR3 is CASSQVGGDITEAFF. The CDR3 bases are TGTGCCAGCAGCCAAGTGGGGGGAGATATAACTGAAGCTTTCTTT. This chain links TRBV14 with TRBJ1-1; D possibly corresponds to TRBD1 (5 bases). This CDR3 is 15 amino acids long. V shed 1 base and J shed 5 bases, with 14 bases lying between them. Germline V gene lookup returns CDR1 SGHDN and CDR2 FVKESK.

The V gene is TRBV27, the J gene TRBJ1-2; maybe TRBD1 (5 bases). Germline V gives CDR1 MNHEY, CDR2 SMNVEV (reference sequence). V lost 5 bases and J lost 4, with 8 bases in between. The CDR3 sequence is 12 residues long. CDR3 nucleotide sequence: TGTGCCAGCAGTCCCCAGGGCTATGGCTACACCTTC. It specifies CASSPQGYGYTF.

The chain uses TRBV11-3 and TRBJ1-4; TRBD1 matches 9 bases. This CDR3 comprises 15 residues. The germline V gene has CDR1 SGHNT and CDR2 YENEEA. Trimming at V came to 3 bases and at J to 2 bases, leaving 1 base not matched to a gene. The CDR3 region is CASSFGQGTNEKLFF. In DNA, the CDR3 is TGTGCCAGCAGCTTCGGACAGGGGACTAATGAAAAACTGTTTTTT.

The chain has TRBV9 and TRBJ1-1, with D possibly being TRBD1 (6 bases). CDR1 and CDR2 (germline): SGDLS, YYNGEE. The ends were cut back, 4 bases at V and 1 base at J, with 11 bases in the middle. CDR3 length: 14 amino acids. CDR3 sequence (DNA): TGTGCCAGCAGCAAGGACAGTAAGAACACTGAAGCTTTCTTT. This sequence encodes CASSKDSKNTEAFF.

The V call is TRBV2, the J call TRBJ1-2; 7 positions agree with TRBD1. Germline V gene sequence: CDR1 SNHLY, CDR2 FYNNEI. V lost 2 bases, J lost 6 bases, and 12 bases stayed unmatched. CDR3 length equals 16 residues. CDR3 bases: TGTGCCAGCAGTGAAATGGGACAGTTTACCGTTGATGGCTACACCTTC. Its protein is CASSEMGQFTVDGYTF.

The genes are TRBV5-1 and TRBJ1-1, with D possibly matching TRBD1 (6 bases). CDR1 is SGHRS and CDR2 is YFSETQ in the germline V gene. Trimming cost V 0 bases and J 1 base, with 7 bases left between them. The CDR3 is 14 residues long. CDR3 amino acids: CASSLAQGNTEAFF. CDR3 nucleotide sequence: TGCGCCAGCAGCTTGGCACAGGGGAACACTGAAGCTTTCTTT. The variable domain in full, completed from reference TRBV5-1 and TRBJ1-1, reads KAGVTQTPRYLIKTRGQQVTLSCSPISGHRSVSWYQQTPGQGLQFLFEYFSETQRNKGNFPGRFSGRQFSNSRSEMNVSTLELGDSALYLCASSLAQGNTEAFFGQGTRLTVV.

This chain connects TRBV27 to TRBJ2-3; 13 nucleotides agree with TRBD2. After removal of 6 bases from V and 7 bases from J, the junction contained 7 bases not matched to a gene. Looked up from germline, CDR1 is MNHEY and CDR2 is SMNVEV (reference sequence). This CDR3 has 15 residues. The CDR3 is CASSPTSGRGNTQYF. CDR3 in DNA: TGTGCCAGCAGCCCTACTAGCGGGAGGGGAAATACGCAGTATTTT.

The V call is TRBV18, the J call TRBJ1-3; the match to TRBD1 covers 7 bases. The CDR3 loop spans 16 amino acids. Germline trimming cut 5 bases from V and 0 bases from J; bases unmatched to any gene: 7. Germline-derived CDR1 and CDR2 are KGHSH and LQKENI. The CDR3 bases are TGTGCCAGCTCATCGGGACAGACGAGCTCTGGAAACACCATATATTTT. Encoded protein: CASSSGQTSSGNTIYF.

J is TRBJ1-4 and V is TRBV4-3; 9 bases match TRBD1. Germline loops: CDR1 LGHNA, CDR2 YSLEER. The CDR3 runs to 15 residues. Losses at the gene ends were 0 bases for V and 5 bases for J; bases not matched to a gene: 1. CDR3: CASSQEGTGNEKLFF. CDR3 DNA: TGCGCCAGCAGCCAAGAAGGGACAGGGAATGAAAAACTGTTTTTT.